This TCR beta chain originates from a study of T cell changes during pregnancy in multiple sclerosis. Only one count was recorded for this clone. The method was immunoSEQ multiplex PCR; TCRdb's version includes in-frame clones alone and lacks a portion of them. Here the sample spans about 61,000 clones, about 92% being singletons. The CDR3 is made up of 12 amino acids. V was trimmed by 4 bases and J by 5 bases, leaving 8 bases between them. Germline-derived CDR1 and CDR2 are MNHNY and SVGAGI (reference sequence). The chain recombines TRBV6-6 with TRBJ1-1; maybe TRBD1 (5 bases). The TCR sequence derives from a female donor in good health, enrolled as a control in a pregnancy study. The sequenced sample was peripheral blood, obtained in the first trimester of pregnancy. CDR3 bases: TGTGCCAGCAGTTGGAAGGGGACTGAAGCTTTCTTT. Amino acids: CASSWKGTEAFF.